One T cell receptor (beta chain) is described in this entry. Its antigen is as yet unknown. This table comes from immunoSEQ multiplex PCR, and its TCRdb copy is limited to in-frame clones, with some not included. The sample lists a few hundred thousand clones; about 83% were seen once. The CDR3 consists of 15 residues. V was clipped by 6 bases and J by 0 bases; unmatched bases: 7. Looked up from germline, CDR1 is SNHLY and CDR2 is FYNNEI. The record originates from a study of Ad26.COV2.S vaccination and SARS-CoV-2 variants. Study-level background: Intramuscular Ad26.COV2.S at 5x10^10 or 1x10^11 viral particles. Findings and limits, study-wide: Substantial breadth was reported for post-vaccination spike-specific CD8+ and CD4+ T cells. Overall T cell responses may have been underestimated by the analyses of TCR breadth and depth. Those who received vaccine or placebo ended up with similar non-spike TCR breadth.

Treatment of the sample: roughly 19 received Ad26.COV2.S at low or high dose, single or two shots; roughly five received placebo; per-sample allocation not given. The samples were gathered on day 63 after the first injection of vaccine or placebo. This chain uses TRBV2 with TRBJ1-2; 7 nucleotides line up with TRBD1. The sequencing here drew on peripheral blood, taken in a trial of Ad26.COV2.S vaccine versus placebo. The TCR comes from a person between 18 and 59 years old who received the Ad26.COV2.S COVID-19 vaccine or a placebo. The CDR3 spells CASSRQGTSNYGYTF. As DNA, the CDR3 is TGTGCCAGCAGCCGACAGGGAACTTCTAACTATGGCTACACCTTC. The full variable domain, its missing parts supplied by reference TRBV2 and TRBJ1-2, is EPEVTQTPSHQVTQMGQEVILRCVPISNHLYFYWYRQILGQKVEFLVSFYNNEISEKSEIFDDQFSVERPDGSNFTLKIRSTKLEDSAMYFCASSRQGTSNYGYTFGSGTRLTVV.